What follows are 4 T cell receptor beta chains derived from one specimen sequenced in a study of glioma-infiltrating T cells. TCR alpha and beta CDR3 regions were amplified from RNA using iRepertoire nested multiplex PCR. TCRdb redid the calling of the multiplex PCR reads with MiXCR, one entry per CDR3 protein. Of approximately 88,000 distinct CDR3 sequences listed, around 23% were seen once; the top ten hold approximately 7%. Sequencing was carried out using glioma tissue, nonneoplastic brain tissue, or PBMCs (not recorded which). These receptors were obtained from a human donor with low-grade glioma or glioblastoma, undergoing nonglioma brain surgery, or in good health (not recorded which).

Of note for this clonotype: A much more abundant neighbour one base away suggests this may be a read error. The chain couples TRBV2 to TRBJ1-1, with unresolved D. CDR3 length equals 13 residues. Trimming took 8 bases from V and 5 from J, leaving 15 bases between them. Germline lookup yields CDR1 SNHLY and CDR2 FYNNEI. The CDR3 sequence is CASEHEGKTEAFF. CDR3 in DNA: TGTGCCAGCGAACACGAGGGAAAAACTGAAGCTTTCTTT. The full variable domain, completed using reference TRBV2 and TRBJ1-1, is EPEVTQTPSHQVTQMGQEVILRCVPISNHLYFYWYRQILGQKVEFLVSFYNNEISEKSEIFDDQFSVERPDGSNFTLKIRSTKLEDSAMYFCASEHEGKTEAFFGQGTRLTVV.

This sequence joins TRBV12-5 and TRBJ2-7, with D tentatively TRBD1 (5 bases). Trimming cost V 6 bases and J 4 bases, with 13 bases left between them. Per germline, CDR1 LGHNT and CDR2 FRNRAP. This CDR3 contains 13 residues. Written as DNA, the CDR3 is TGTGCTAGTGGACGCTTACAGGCGTACGAGCAGTACTTC. This encodes CASGRLQAYEQYF.

This clonotype was seen ten or more times. The chain recombines TRBV18 with TRBJ1-3; D unclear. V was trimmed by 1 base and J by 0 bases, leaving 10 bases between them. The CDR3 has 16 residues. Germline lookup yields CDR1 KGHSH and CDR2 LQKENI. CDR3: CASSPRTVSSGNTIYF. The DNA for the CDR3 is TGTGCCAGCTCACCACGGACGGTTTCCTCTGGAAACACCATATATTTT.

For this clonotype: This may arise from a read error, as a much more abundant clone is one base away. The genes are TRBV7-2 and TRBJ2-5; TRBD2 agrees at 9 bases. This CDR3 comprises 14 residues. Germline loops: CDR1 SGHTA, CDR2 FQGNSA. The CDR3 loop is CASSLASSGETQHF. The CDR3 DNA follows: TGTGCCAGCAGCTTAGCGTCTAGCGGGGAGACCCAGCACTTC.